The present T cell receptor (beta chain) was sequenced within a study of human T cells and chemical hapten exposure. Indicated time point: patch test 1, 2 weeks after DPC sensitization. Treatment described: therapeutic diphenylcyclopropenone sensitization with weekly scalp DPC. Total RNA was extracted from unfractionated whole blood. Each CDR3 protein is one row after TCRdb ran MiXCR on the RACE reads. The sample has some 41,000 distinct CDR3 sequences, about 4.2% seen once. This CDR3 contains 15 residues. Deletions cut 1 base from V and 11 bases from J, with 15 bases between. CDR1 and CDR2 from the germline V gene are SGHTA and FQGTGA. This clonotype was seen ten or more times.

Sequences were derived from whole blood, sampled in connection with sensitization to the hapten diphenylcyclopropenone (DPC). The sequence was collected from a man between 45 and 60 years old with alopecia areata. Some clones in this sample may be carry-over from other donors' samples. The rearrangement uses TRBV7-3 and TRBJ1-6, with D tentatively TRBD1 (5 bases). CDR3 sequence reads: CASSLNTGVAAPLHF. CDR3 in DNA: TGTGCCAGCAGCTTAAACACAGGCGTCGCGGCACCCCTCCACTTT.